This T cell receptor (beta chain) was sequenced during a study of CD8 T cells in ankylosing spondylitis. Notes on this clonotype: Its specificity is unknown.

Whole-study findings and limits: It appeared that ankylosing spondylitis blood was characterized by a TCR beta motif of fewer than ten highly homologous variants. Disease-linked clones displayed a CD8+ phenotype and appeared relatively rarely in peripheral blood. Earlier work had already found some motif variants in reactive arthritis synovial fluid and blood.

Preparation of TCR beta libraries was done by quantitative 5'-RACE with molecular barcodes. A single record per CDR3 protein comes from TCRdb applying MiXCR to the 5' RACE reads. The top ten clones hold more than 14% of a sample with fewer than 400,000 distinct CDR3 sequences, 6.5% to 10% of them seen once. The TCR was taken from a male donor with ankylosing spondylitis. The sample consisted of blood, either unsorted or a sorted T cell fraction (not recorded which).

The CDR3 nucleotides read TGTGCCAGCAGCCTAATAACAGTCCGGCAGTTCTTC. Its translation is CASSLITVRQFF. The chain has TRBV11-3 and TRBJ2-1; D is ambiguous. The CDR3 sequence is 12 residues long. Trimming removed 5 bases from V and 12 bases from J, with 14 bases in between. Germline CDR1 SGHNT, CDR2 YENEEA.